The next 4 T cell receptor beta chains were all read from a single sample in a study of technical replicates of blood from a few donors. Profiled with immunoSEQ multiplex PCR; TCRdb holds only in-frame clones, not every one. The repertoire holds almost 90,000 clones, with approximately 95% as singletons. Sequencing was carried out using T cells isolated from PBMCs. These receptors were collected from a human donor in good health.

The chain employs TRBV5-1 and TRBJ2-1; TRBD2 aligns across 7 bases. The ends lost 2 bases at V and 3 bases at J; junction bases unmatched: 5. The CDR3 sequence is 15 residues long. Germline CDR1 SGHRS, CDR2 YFSETQ. CDR3 DNA sequence: TGCGCCAGCAGCTTAGGGGCTAGCGGCTACAATGAGCAGTTCTTC. Encoded protein: CASSLGASGYNEQFF.

V gene TRBV9 combines with J gene TRBJ2-7; no clear D gene. V was trimmed by 4 bases and J by 6 bases, leaving 17 bases between them. CDR3 size: 14 residues. The germline V gene has CDR1 SGDLS and CDR2 YYNGEE. This CDR3 reads CASSSGDPVREQYF. For the CDR3, the DNA is TGTGCCAGCAGCTCCGGTGATCCGGTACGCGAGCAGTACTTC.

The chain is built from TRBV6-5 and TRBJ2-7, with D perhaps TRBD2 (5 bases). CDR1 MNHEY and CDR2 SVGAGI come from the germline V gene. The CDR3 has 13 amino acids. Deletions cut 5 bases from V and 5 bases from J, with 13 bases between. The CDR3 loop reads CASSRESGNEQYF. In DNA form, the CDR3 reads TGTGCCAGCAGTCGGGAAAGTGGGAACGAGCAGTACTTC.

The chain has TRBV6-5 and TRBJ2-1; D gene ambiguous. The CDR3 has 11 residues. Per the germline V gene, CDR1 is MNHEY and CDR2 is SVGAGI. Trimming took off 5 bases at V and 11 bases at J, with 10 bases between the two ends. The CDR3 protein is CASSIGAKQFF. The CDR3 DNA reads as TGTGCCAGCAGTATTGGAGCCAAGCAGTTCTTC.